The next 9 T cell receptor beta chains were all read from a single sample in a study of cytomegalovirus exposure and HLA in healthy donors. This table comes from immunoSEQ multiplex PCR, and its TCRdb copy is limited to in-frame clones, with some not included. The repertoire consists of roughly 130,000 clones, with roughly nine tenths occurring once and the leading ten covering 9% to 9.5%. Sequencing input: PBMCs. The receptors derive from a woman aged 18-30 years in good health and CMV-seropositive.

The V and J genes are TRBV19 and TRBJ2-1; D perhaps matches TRBD1 (6 bases). The CDR3 loop spans 15 amino acids. Germline CDR1 is LNHDA and CDR2 is SQIVND (reference sequence). V was cut by 5 bases and J by 3 bases, with 14 bases left in between. CDR3 loop: CASSPGHLVYNEQFF. DNA of the CDR3: TGTGCCAGTAGTCCGGGACACTTGGTCTACAATGAGCAGTTCTTC.

This clone is a singleton in its sample. The chain joins TRBV27 to TRBJ1-1, with a weak D call TRBD1 (6 bases). V lost 6 bases and J lost 1, with 12 bases in between. From germline, CDR1 is MNHEY and CDR2 SMNVEV (reference sequence). The CDR3 is made up of 14 amino acids. The CDR3 DNA reads as TGTGCCAGCAGATACAGGGCCCAGAACACTGAAGCTTTCTTT. It encodes CASRYRAQNTEAFF.

The chain joins TRBV10-1 to TRBJ1-1, with D perhaps matching TRBD1 (6 bases). There are 13 residues in the CDR3. CDR1 is WNHNN and CDR2 is SYGVQD in the germline V gene (reference sequence). V lost 7 bases and J 5 bases, leaving 14 bases between the germline ends. This chain's CDR3 is CASTWDTLTEAFF. CDR3 in DNA: TGCGCCAGCACCTGGGACACCTTGACTGAAGCTTTCTTT.

The chain employs TRBV11-2 and TRBJ2-7, with 9 bases lining up with TRBD1. Trimming took 5 bases from V and 3 from J; bases not matched to a gene: 5. The germline V gene has CDR1 SGHAT and CDR2 FQNNGV. This CDR3 spans 14 amino acids. DNA for the CDR3: TGTGCCAGCAGCACCGGGACAGGGCTCTACGAGCAGTACTTC. It specifies CASSTGTGLYEQYF.

V and J are TRBV11-3 and TRBJ2-1; 7 bases fit TRBD2. This CDR3 region has 15 residues. The trim removed 4 bases at V and 3 bases at J, leaving 6 bases unmatched. Germline V gives CDR1 SGHNT, CDR2 YENEEA. The CDR3 is CASSSWGGGYNEQFF. The CDR3 region has the DNA TGTGCCAGCAGCTCCTGGGGCGGGGGCTACAATGAGCAGTTCTTC.

The chain employs TRBV2 and TRBJ2-5; 9 nucleotides agree with TRBD1. The germline gives CDR1 SNHLY, CDR2 FYNNEI. With V trimmed by 7 bases and J by 5 bases, 11 bases remained unmatched. The CDR3 totals 15 residues. The CDR3 protein is CASTPTGGRRETQYF. Written as DNA, the CDR3 is TGTGCCAGCACCCCGACAGGGGGGCGTAGGGAGACCCAGTACTTC.

The rearrangement uses TRBV19 and TRBJ1-1; 7 nucleotides align to TRBD1. The CDR3 is 15 amino acids. Germline CDR1 LNHDA, CDR2 SQIVND (reference sequence). V was clipped by 4 bases and J by 2 bases; unmatched bases: 7. CDR3: CASSTTTGFNTEAFF. The DNA of the CDR3 is TGTGCCAGTAGTACGACGACAGGGTTCAACACTGAAGCTTTCTTT.

The V and J genes are TRBV6-5 and TRBJ1-1, with a weak D call TRBD1 (5 bases). This CDR3 is built from 14 residues. V shed 1 base and J shed 4 bases, with 10 bases lying between them. Per germline, CDR1 MNHEY and CDR2 SVGAGI. The CDR3 nucleotides are TGTGCCAGCAGTTACTTCGGGGGTGGCACTGAAGCTTTCTTT. This translates into CASSYFGGGTEAFF.

The count of this clone is one. The chain links TRBV19 to TRBJ1-6; perhaps TRBD1 as D (6 bases). Germline CDR1 is LNHDA and CDR2 is SQIVND (reference sequence). CDR3 length: 13 residues. V lost 5 bases to trimming and J lost 6 bases, with 8 bases between them. The CDR3 is CASSQGSNSPLHF. The CDR3 region has the DNA TGTGCCAGTAGTCAGGGGTCTAATTCACCCCTCCACTTT.